This TCR beta chain was observed in a study of technical replicates of blood from a handful of donors. Some clones are missing from TCRdb's copy, which holds only in-frame ones; the method was immunoSEQ multiplex PCR. In the table there are 85,000 to 100,000 clones, about 96% of which are singletons. The CDR3 loop spans 15 amino acids. CDR1 is LNHDA, CDR2 SQIVND, per germline (reference sequence). Germline trimming cut 6 bases from V and 3 bases from J; bases unmatched to any gene: 5. The source material was T cells isolated from PBMCs. V usage is TRBV19 and J usage is TRBJ2-2; 9 bases are shared with TRBD1. The receptor was derived from a human donor in good health. CDR3 in amino acids: CASSVGTGHTGELFF. DNA of the CDR3: TGTGCCAGTAGCGTAGGGACAGGGCACACCGGGGAGCTGTTTTTT.